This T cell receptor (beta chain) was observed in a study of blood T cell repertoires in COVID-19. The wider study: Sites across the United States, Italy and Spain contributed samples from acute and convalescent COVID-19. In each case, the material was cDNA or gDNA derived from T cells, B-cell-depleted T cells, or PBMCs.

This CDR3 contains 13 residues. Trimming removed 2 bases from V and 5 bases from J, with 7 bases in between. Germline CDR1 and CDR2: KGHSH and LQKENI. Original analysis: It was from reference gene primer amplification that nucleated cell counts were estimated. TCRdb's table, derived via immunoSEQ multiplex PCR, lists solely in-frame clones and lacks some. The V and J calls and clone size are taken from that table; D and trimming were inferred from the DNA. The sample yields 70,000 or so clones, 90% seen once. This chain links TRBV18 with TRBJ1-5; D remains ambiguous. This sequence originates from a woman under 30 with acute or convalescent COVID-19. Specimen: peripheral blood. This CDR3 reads CASSPSPDQPQHF. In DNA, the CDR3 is TGTGCCAGCTCACCATCGCCAGATCAGCCCCAGCATTTT.